This T cell receptor beta chain was identified during a study of shared clonotypes between healthy human individuals. Study-level findings and limits: When naive CD4 clonotypes were compared across a few donors, approximately 5% were shared.

J gave up 3 bases and V 0 bases, and 4 bases lay outside the gene matches. CDR1 is SGHRS and CDR2 is YFSETQ in the germline V gene. The CDR3 loop spans 15 amino acids. In the case of this clone: What it binds is unknown.

The method was immunoSEQ multiplex PCR; TCRdb's version includes in-frame clones alone and lacks a portion of them. This sample has more than 400,000 clones, with 90% to 97% found just once. Sequences were obtained from naive CD4+ T cells sorted from blood. Subset specified: CD45RA+ positively selected. This sequence joins TRBV5-1 and TRBJ2-7; 9 nucleotides align to TRBD2. This clonotype was obtained from a woman in her 30s in good health. The CDR3: CASSLEAGGFYEQYF. The CDR3 DNA follows: TGCGCCAGCAGCTTGGAAGCGGGAGGTTTCTACGAGCAGTACTTC. Using reference TRBV5-1 and TRBJ2-7 for the parts outside the CDR3, the full variable domain is KAGVTQTPRYLIKTRGQQVTLSCSPISGHRSVSWYQQTPGQGLQFLFEYFSETQRNKGNFPGRFSGRQFSNSRSEMNVSTLELGDSALYLCASSLEAGGFYEQYFGPGTRLTVT.